These 30 T cell receptor beta chains originate from one sample sequenced in a study of cytomegalovirus exposure and HLA in healthy donors. PCR employed 60 Vbeta and 13 Jbeta primers. The method was immunoSEQ multiplex PCR; TCRdb's version includes in-frame clones alone and lacks a portion of them. Of approximately 140,000 clones listed, approximately 67% were seen once; the top ten hold around 6%. Sequencing was performed on PBMCs. The source is a woman aged 60-70 years in good health and CMV-seronegative.

This clone was detected only a few times. J is TRBJ2-3 and V is TRBV7-8; D unresolved. The germline CDR1 and CDR2 sequences are SGHVS and FQNEAQ. The CDR3 contains 15 residues. Trimming took off 1 base at V and 3 bases at J, with 11 bases between the two ends. CDR3 region: CASSLEGAETDTQYF. The CDR3 nucleotides are TGTGCCAGCAGCTTAGAAGGTGCGGAGACAGATACGCAGTATTTT.

This clone was observed a handful of times. This chain joins TRBV7-6 and TRBJ1-4; TRBD1 aligns across 7 bases. The V and J ends lost 2 bases and 6 bases, in that order; junction bases with no gene match: 3. This CDR3 is built from 14 residues. The germline CDR1 and CDR2 sequences are SGHVS and FNYEAQ. CDR3 loop: CASSLRQGDEKLFF. CDR3 DNA sequence: TGTGCCAGCAGCTTAAGACAGGGAGATGAAAAACTGTTTTTT.

This clone has a handful of counts. DNA for the CDR3: TGTGCCAGCAGTTCAGAAAGACTAGCGGAAGTCAATGAGCAGTTCTTC. Its protein product is CASSSERLAEVNEQFF. The chain is built from TRBV6-6 and TRBJ2-1; 9 bases map to TRBD2. V shed 4 bases and J 6 bases; nucleotides not matched to a gene: 10. CDR3 size: 16 residues. CDR1 MNHNY and CDR2 SVGAGI come from the germline V gene (reference sequence).

The V gene is TRBV4-3, the J gene TRBJ2-3; 7 bases agree with TRBD1. The germline V gene has CDR1 LGHNA and CDR2 YSLEER. The CDR3 has 16 amino acids. V was pared by 0 bases and J by 3 bases, with 6 bases of the junction left unmatched. The CDR3 DNA reads as TGCGCCAGCAGCCAAGAGGCAGGGACAGTGACAGATACGCAGTATTTT. Amino acid sequence: CASSQEAGTVTDTQYF.

This sequence joins TRBV5-1 and TRBJ2-1; 12 bases line up with TRBD1. The CDR3 consists of 15 residues. The trim removed 3 bases at V and 8 bases at J, leaving 6 bases unmatched. Germline V gene data show CDR1 as SGHRS and CDR2 as YFSETQ. The CDR3 DNA reads TGCGCCAGCAGCTCCTCCGGGACAGGGGGCGATGAGCAGTTCTTC. It specifies CASSSSGTGGDEQFF.

The V call is TRBV10-3, the J call TRBJ1-4; D possibly corresponds to TRBD1 (6 bases). Between the trimmed V and J ends, which lost 0 bases and 7 bases, there was a span of 9 bases. CDR3 size: 14 residues. The germline gives CDR1 ENHRY, CDR2 SYGVKD. The CDR3 DNA follows: TGTGCCATCAGTGAGTCGGGGGGGCGTGAAAAACTGTTTTTT. This sequence encodes CAISESGGREKLFF.

This clone was counted once. The chain has TRBV4-3 and TRBJ1-3; D possibly corresponds to TRBD1 (6 bases). The CDR3 runs 15 residues. The germline V gene has CDR1 LGHNA and CDR2 YSLEER. With 4 bases removed from V and 2 bases from J, the gap between germline ends came to 12 bases. The CDR3 DNA reads TGCGCCAGCAGCCCACTTACAGGGACTGGAAACACCATATATTTT. Its translation: CASSPLTGTGNTIYF.

This clone has just a few counts. The chain joins TRBV25-1 to TRBJ2-7; TRBD2 might be the D (6 bases). Germline V gene lookup returns CDR1 MGHDK and CDR2 SYGVNS. The CDR3 extends over 13 amino acids. V dropped 4 bases and J dropped 2 bases, with 9 bases sitting between them. CDR3 in amino acids: CASSVGGTYEQYF. CDR3 sequence (DNA): TGTGCCAGCAGTGTCGGGGGAACCTACGAGCAGTACTTC.

Many counts were recorded for this clone. CDR3 coding DNA: TGTGCCAGCAGCTTAGTGATCGGAGGCTCCTACGAGCAGTACTTC. Amino acids: CASSLVIGGSYEQYF. V usage is TRBV7-2 and J usage is TRBJ2-7; perhaps TRBD2 as D (5 bases). Germline lookup yields CDR1 SGHTA and CDR2 FQGNSA. The CDR3 is made up of 15 amino acids. Trimming cost V 1 base and J 0 bases, with 10 bases left between them.

The chain joins TRBV5-6 to TRBJ1-1; 7 bases agree with TRBD1. This CDR3 is built from 15 residues. Germline trimming cut 3 bases from V and 4 bases from J; bases unmatched to any gene: 9. Looked up from germline, CDR1 is SGHDT and CDR2 is YYEEEE. CDR3 in DNA: TGTGCCAGCAGCTGGCAGCCAGGGGGTTTCACTGAAGCTTTCTTT. The encoded protein is CASSWQPGGFTEAFF.

The chain couples TRBV4-1 to TRBJ2-1; D might be TRBD2 (5 bases). CDR3 length equals 15 residues. Trimming pared 2 bases from V and 6 bases from J, leaving 14 bases between. Germline CDR1 reads MGHRA; CDR2 reads YSYEKL. The CDR3 DNA follows: TGCGCCAGCAGCCAAAATTTCCTAGAGGGCAATGAGCAGTTCTTC. Protein product: CASSQNFLEGNEQFF.

This sequence joins TRBV6-5 and TRBJ1-2; 10 positions match TRBD1. V dropped 5 bases and J dropped 5; count of bases not matched to a gene: 5. In germline, CDR1 is MNHEY, CDR2 SVGAGI. The CDR3 consists of 14 residues. The CDR3 spells CASSHQDRGYGYTF. For the CDR3, the DNA is TGTGCCAGCAGTCATCAGGACAGGGGGTATGGCTACACCTTC.

The CDR3 region has the DNA TGTGCCAGCAAGTCTAGCGGGGGGACCTCCTACAATGAGCAGTTCTTC. Translation gives CASKSSGGTSYNEQFF. This chain connects TRBV2 to TRBJ2-1; TRBD2 matches at 11 bases. This CDR3 contains 16 residues. V trimming: 7 bases; J trimming: 0 bases; junction bases outside the gene matches: 5. Germline loops: CDR1 SNHLY, CDR2 FYNNEI.

J is TRBJ2-3 and V is TRBV5-1; a weak D match, TRBD2 (6 bases). The CDR3 length is 15 residues. V was clipped by 3 bases and J by 5 bases, with 16 bases between them. Looked up from germline, CDR1 is SGHRS and CDR2 is YFSETQ. The CDR3 DNA sequence: TGCGCCAGCAGCTACGGGACTCCCCTGGGAGATACGCAGTATTTT. Translated: CASSYGTPLGDTQYF. Drawing the rest from reference TRBV5-1 and TRBJ2-3, the complete variable domain is KAGVTQTPRYLIKTRGQQVTLSCSPISGHRSVSWYQQTPGQGLQFLFEYFSETQRNKGNFPGRFSGRQFSNSRSEMNVSTLELGDSALYLCASSYGTPLGDTQYFGPGTRLTVL.

The chain joins TRBV5-8 to TRBJ2-3, with 12 bases matching TRBD2. Germline CDR1 SGHTS, CDR2 YDEGEE. The trim removed 9 bases at V and 6 bases at J, leaving 5 bases unmatched. This CDR3 has 13 residues. The CDR3 loop reads CATTSGSRDTQYF. In DNA form, the CDR3 reads TGTGCCACGACTAGCGGGAGTCGGGATACGCAGTATTTT.

The chain links TRBV19 to TRBJ1-2; 7 positions agree with TRBD1. The CDR3 is made up of 14 amino acids. The junction had 7 bases not matched to a gene; V was cut back by 3 bases and J by 6 bases. Germline V lookup: CDR1 LNHDA, CDR2 SQIVND (reference sequence). The CDR3 spells CASSILRDRHGYTF. CDR3 nucleotides: TGTGCCAGTAGTATCCTTCGGGACAGACATGGCTACACCTTC.

This rearrangement joins TRBV6-5 to TRBJ2-7, with a possible D match to TRBD2 (7 bases). Per germline, CDR1 MNHEY and CDR2 SVGAGI. The CDR3 spans 15 residues. V was pared by 2 bases and J by 2 bases, with 13 bases between. The CDR3, as DNA: TGTGCCAGCAGTTACGAGGCGGGGGCAGCCTACGAGCAGTACTTC. Its protein product is CASSYEAGAAYEQYF.

V is TRBV27 and J is TRBJ2-3, with 14 bases that match TRBD2. The CDR3 loop spans 15 amino acids. V dropped 10 bases and J dropped 6; count of bases not matched to a gene: 9. Germline V gene lookup returns CDR1 MNHEY and CDR2 SMNVEV (reference sequence). CDR3 region: CATGTSGGPGDTQYF. CDR3 nucleotide sequence: TGTGCCACAGGGACTAGCGGGGGCCCGGGGGATACGCAGTATTTT.

This clone appeared a single time. The chain joins TRBV15 to TRBJ2-3; possible D gene TRBD1, 5 bases. The CDR3 loop spans 12 amino acids. Trimming shortened V by 4 bases and J by 6 bases, and 8 bases separated the two germline ends. Per the germline V gene, CDR1 is LNHNV and CDR2 is YYDKDF (reference sequence). This CDR3 is CATSTTVDTQYF. CDR3 coding DNA: TGTGCCACCAGCACGACAGTCGATACGCAGTATTTT. Full variable domain (remainder filled in from reference TRBV15 and TRBJ2-3): DAMVIQNPRYQVTQFGKPVTLSCSQTLNHNVMYWYQQKSSQAPKLLFHYYDKDFNNEADTPDNFQSRRPNTSFCFLDIRSPGLGDTAMYLCATSTTVDTQYFGPGTRLTVL.

The V and J genes are TRBV11-3 and TRBJ1-4, with 9 bases that match TRBD1. CDR1 SGHNT and CDR2 YENEEA come from the germline V gene. The CDR3 runs to 14 residues. Trimming cost V 2 bases and J 6 bases; bases outside gene matches: 1. The CDR3 nucleotides are TGTGCCAGCAGCTTAAGGGACAGGGATGAAAAACTGTTTTTT. Amino acids: CASSLRDRDEKLFF.

The chain carries TRBV10-3 and TRBJ1-2; TRBD1 might be the D (6 bases). The germline V gene has CDR1 ENHRY and CDR2 SYGVKD. The CDR3 totals 12 residues. V lost 7 bases, J lost 6 bases, and 12 bases lay in between. CDR3 protein: CAIKAGGHGYTF. DNA for the CDR3: TGTGCCATCAAGGCGGGGGGCCATGGCTACACCTTC.

This chain connects TRBV9 to TRBJ2-1; 12 positions match TRBD2. V dropped 4 bases and J dropped 0; count of bases not matched to a gene: 5. Germline V CDR1 and CDR2: SGDLS, YYNGEE. The length of the CDR3 is 17 residues. CDR3 in amino acids: CASSTTSGGLSYNEQFF. DNA of the CDR3: TGTGCCAGCAGCACTACTAGCGGGGGGCTCTCCTACAATGAGCAGTTCTTC. The full variable domain, with the rest looked up from reference TRBV9 and TRBJ2-1, is DSGVTQTPKHLITATGQRVTLRCSPRSGDLSVYWYQQSLDQGLQFLIQYYNGEERAKGNILERFSAQQFPDLHSELNLSSLELGDSALYFCASSTTSGGLSYNEQFFGPGTRLTVL.

CDR3 bases: TGTGCCAGCAGCTTAGAGACAGGGGCTGAAAAACTGTTTTTT. The encoded protein is CASSLETGAEKLFF. This rearrangement joins TRBV7-9 to TRBJ1-4; 8 nucleotides line up with TRBD1. Germline V lookup: CDR1 SEHNR, CDR2 FQNEAQ (reference sequence). The CDR3 has 14 residues. After removal of 1 base from V and 7 bases from J, the junction contained 2 bases not matched to a gene.

The chain couples TRBV23-1 to TRBJ2-7; 9 positions match TRBD1. TRBV23-1 is an ORF, with its function uncertain. The CDR3 has 17 residues. V shed 0 bases and J 2 bases; nucleotides not matched to a gene: 8. The CDR3 protein is CASSQSSPDRGTYEQYF. The CDR3 nucleotides are TGCGCCAGCAGTCAATCTTCTCCGGACAGGGGAACCTACGAGCAGTACTTC.

The CDR3 here is CATSREAGNQPQHF. The CDR3 region has the DNA TGTGCCACCAGCAGAGAGGCAGGAAATCAGCCCCAGCATTTT. The rearrangement joins TRBV15 to TRBJ1-5; D gene unclear. Germline values: CDR1 LNHNV, CDR2 YYDKDF (reference sequence). V was cut by 0 bases and J by 4 bases, with 7 bases left in between. This CDR3 is 14 amino acids long.

The J gene is TRBJ2-1, the V gene TRBV7-6; the D is unclear. Trimming removed 5 bases from V and 7 bases from J, with 27 bases in between. Germline-derived CDR1 and CDR2 are SGHVS and FNYEAQ. CDR3 length equals 18 residues. The CDR3 here is CASSLYPLWYDRINEQFF. The CDR3 DNA sequence: TGTGCCAGCAGCCTGTACCCACTTTGGTACGATAGAATTAATGAGCAGTTCTTC.

The chain couples TRBV27 to TRBJ2-4; TRBD1 aligns across 9 bases. The germline CDR1 and CDR2 sequences are MNHEY and SMNVEV (reference sequence). V was pared by 5 bases and J by 8 bases, with 7 bases of the junction left unmatched. CDR3 length equals 14 residues. CDR3 sequence: CASSPQGQGDIQYF. In DNA, the CDR3 is TGTGCCAGCAGTCCACAGGGACAGGGTGACATTCAGTACTTC.

This clone was detected a few times. The chain has TRBV7-9 and TRBJ2-1; 12 positions agree with TRBD2. Germline CDR1 reads SEHNR; CDR2 reads FQNEAQ (reference sequence). The CDR3 loop spans 17 amino acids. V dropped 4 bases and J dropped 7; count of bases not matched to a gene: 11. The CDR3 spells CASSSYPGLAGRNEQFF. The CDR3 DNA reads TGTGCCAGCAGCTCCTACCCCGGACTAGCGGGAAGGAATGAGCAGTTCTTC.

This CDR3 reads CASSQQTGYNEQFF. The CDR3 DNA sequence: TGTGCCAGCAGCCAACAAACAGGTTACAATGAGCAGTTCTTC. This chain joins TRBV5-4 and TRBJ2-1, with D perhaps TRBD1 (5 bases). Germline V gene sequence: CDR1 SGHNT, CDR2 YYREEE (reference sequence). The germline V and J ends were trimmed by 4 bases and 4 bases, with 12 bases remaining between them. This CDR3 is built from 14 residues.

The chain couples TRBV19 to TRBJ1-1; 11 nucleotides match TRBD1. CDR3 length equals 16 residues. Germline V lookup: CDR1 LNHDA, CDR2 SQIVND (reference sequence). The V and J ends lost 4 bases and 0 bases, in that order; junction bases with no gene match: 4. For the CDR3, the DNA is TGTGCCAGTAGTAATGTGGGACAGGGGGTGAACACTGAAGCTTTCTTT. It specifies CASSNVGQGVNTEAFF.